These 18 T cell receptor beta chains share one sample of origin, sequenced in a study of blood T cell repertoires in COVID-19. TCRdb's table, derived via immunoSEQ multiplex PCR, lists solely in-frame clones and lacks some. In the table there are 400,000 to 450,000 clones, about 89% of which are singletons. The source material was peripheral blood. These receptors were obtained from a woman aged 40-49 years with COVID-19, enrolled during active disease.

The chain has TRBV7-9 and TRBJ1-5, with a weak D call TRBD1 (5 bases). Between the trimmed V and J ends, which lost 1 base and 2 bases, there was a span of 9 bases. Germline V gives CDR1 SEHNR, CDR2 FQNEAQ (reference sequence). This CDR3 is 15 amino acids long. CDR3 sequence: CASSLDGGGNQPQHF. CDR3 nucleotides: TGTGCCAGCAGCTTAGACGGGGGAGGCAATCAGCCCCAGCATTTT. The variable domain in full, completed from reference TRBV7-9 and TRBJ1-5, reads DTGVSQNPRHKITKRGQNVTFRCDPISEHNRLYWYRQTLGQGPEFLTYFQNEAQLEKSRLLSDRFSAERPKGSFSTLEIQRTEQGDSAMYLCASSLDGGGNQPQHFGDGTRLSIL.

The chain couples TRBV6-5 to TRBJ2-3; TRBD1 aligns across 10 bases. The CDR3 consists of 15 residues. V lost 6 bases, J lost 2 bases, and 5 bases stayed unmatched. The germline CDR1 and CDR2 sequences are MNHEY and SVGAGI. The CDR3 protein is CASSPGTGVTDTQYF. In nucleotides, the CDR3 is TGTGCCAGCAGCCCCGGGACAGGGGTCACAGATACGCAGTATTTT.

The chain is built from TRBV9 and TRBJ1-4; TRBD1 might be the D (6 bases). Germline V lookup: CDR1 SGDLS, CDR2 YYNGEE. V shed 10 bases and J shed 6 bases, with 25 bases lying between them. The CDR3 is 16 amino acids. The CDR3 sequence is CARRGGGGRGHEKLFF. Written as DNA, the CDR3 is TGTGCCCGCCGCGGGGGCGGGGGGAGAGGACATGAAAAACTGTTTTTT.

The chain is built from TRBV28 and TRBJ2-3; 9 positions match TRBD1. Trimming removed 3 bases from V and 1 base from J; junction bases left unmatched: 2. This CDR3 spans 15 amino acids. Germline CDR1 and CDR2: MDHEN and SYDVKM. The CDR3 is CASSFGDRGTDTQYF. DNA for the CDR3: TGTGCCAGCAGTTTCGGGGACAGGGGCACAGATACGCAGTATTTT. Full variable domain (remainder filled in from reference TRBV28 and TRBJ2-3): DVKVTQSSRYLVKRTGEKVFLECVQDMDHENMFWYRQDPGLGLRLIYFSYDVKMKEKGDIPEGYSVSREKKERFSLILESASTNQTSMYLCASSFGDRGTDTQYFGPGTRLTVL.

The J gene is TRBJ2-7, the V gene TRBV10-3; 9 bases map to TRBD1. The CDR3 contains 13 residues. CDR1 is ENHRY, CDR2 SYGVKD, per germline. V shed 11 bases and J 7 bases; nucleotides not matched to a gene: 12. The CDR3 coding sequence is TGTGCCGTACACCAGGACAGGGGTAGGGAGCAGTACTTC. Translation gives CAVHQDRGREQYF.

The rearrangement links TRBV25-1 to TRBJ1-6; 10 nucleotides align to TRBD1. V was pared by 7 bases and J by 7 bases, with 7 bases of the junction left unmatched. Per germline, CDR1 MGHDK and CDR2 SYGVNS. CDR3 length equals 15 residues. This CDR3 is CASTPTGGSNSPLHF. The CDR3 DNA is TGTGCCAGCACTCCGACAGGGGGCTCGAATTCACCCCTCCACTTT. The full variable domain, in which reference TRBV25-1 and TRBJ1-6 provide the parts outside the CDR3, is EADIYQTPRYLVIGTGKKITLECSQTMGHDKMYWYQQDPGMELHLIHYSYGVNSTEKGDLSSESTVSRIRTEHFPLTLESARPSHTSQYLCASTPTGGSNSPLHFGNGTRLTVT.

In DNA, the CDR3 is TGCGCCAGCAGCTTGAGCAGCGCCCGGAGCGATACGCAGTATTTT. As protein: CASSLSSARSDTQYF. The rearrangement joins TRBV5-1 to TRBJ2-3, with D uncertain. Between the trimmed V and J ends, which lost 1 base and 6 bases, there was a span of 15 bases. Germline loops: CDR1 SGHRS, CDR2 YFSETQ. The CDR3 sequence is 15 residues long.

The genes are TRBV19 and TRBJ2-5, with TRBD1 identical over 12 bases. The germline V gene encodes CDR1 LNHDA and CDR2 SQIVND (reference sequence). With 4 bases clipped from V and 4 bases from J, the junction kept 7 bases outside the gene matches. CDR3 size: 16 residues. For the CDR3, the DNA is TGTGCCAGTAGTACCGGGACAGGGGGCGCGGGAGAGACCCAGTACTTC. Translating gives CASSTGTGGAGETQYF.

The rearrangement joins TRBV5-6 to TRBJ1-2, with 8 bases identical to TRBD1. The CDR3 consists of 17 residues. The V segment lost 2 bases and the J segment 6 bases; nucleotides outside the gene matches: 15. Looked up from germline, CDR1 is SGHDT and CDR2 is YYEEEE. CDR3 sequence: CASSLDVRDRSLHGYTF. In nucleotides, the CDR3 is TGTGCCAGCAGCTTAGACGTAAGGGACAGGTCTCTGCATGGCTACACCTTC.

The rearrangement uses TRBV30 and TRBJ1-5; D may be TRBD1 (6 bases). Germline CDR1 and CDR2: GTSNPN and SVGIG (reference sequence). The V gene lost 0 bases and the J gene lost 7 bases, with 13 bases spanning the gap. This CDR3 has 14 amino acids. The CDR3 region is CAWSVAGEGQPQHF. CDR3 DNA: TGTGCCTGGAGTGTTGCAGGGGAAGGGCAGCCCCAGCATTTT.

The chain recombines TRBV9 with TRBJ2-7, with D possibly matching TRBD1 (6 bases). Germline V CDR1 and CDR2: SGDLS, YYNGEE. The V end was cut by 0 bases, the J end by 5 bases, with 12 bases between. CDR3 length: 14 amino acids. The CDR3 DNA is TGTGCCAGCAGCGTAGCAGGGGTCGCAGACGAGCAGTACTTC. Its translation: CASSVAGVADEQYF.

V is TRBV28 and J is TRBJ2-7; possibly TRBD2 for D (7 bases). This CDR3 contains 15 residues. Trimming left V 2 bases short and J 5 bases short, with 16 bases between. Germline V CDR1 and CDR2: MDHEN, SYDVKM. The CDR3 coding sequence is TGTGCCAGCAGTTTAGGCCGGTCGGGGGGCCACGAGCAGTACTTC. Its protein is CASSLGRSGGHEQYF.

This rearrangement joins TRBV24-1 to TRBJ1-4, with 9 bases that match TRBD1. The V segment lost 4 bases and the J segment 8 bases; nucleotides outside the gene matches: 7. Germline V gene sequence: CDR1 KGHDR, CDR2 SFDVKD. The CDR3 extends over 15 amino acids. The CDR3 loop is CATSESGTGHEKLFF. DNA of the CDR3: TGTGCCACCAGTGAGTCCGGGACAGGGCACGAAAAACTGTTTTTT.

V gene TRBV28 combines with J gene TRBJ1-5; D is unresolved. The V gene's germline CDR1 is MDHEN and CDR2 SYDVKM. Trimming took 1 base from V and 8 from J, leaving 3 bases between them. The CDR3 is 11 amino acids. The CDR3 sequence: CASSLSEPQHF. The CDR3 DNA reads as TGTGCCAGCAGTTTATCAGAGCCCCAGCATTTT.

The chain links TRBV7-9 to TRBJ2-7; TRBD2 matches 10 bases. The germline V gene has CDR1 SEHNR and CDR2 FQNEAQ (reference sequence). V was pared by 2 bases and J by 1 base, with 11 bases of the junction left unmatched. The CDR3 spans 18 residues. Here the CDR3 DNA reads TGTGCCAGCAGCTTAACTAGCGGGACAACTCCGCTTTCCTACGAGCAGTACTTC. Its translation is CASSLTSGTTPLSYEQYF. The full variable domain, its missing parts supplied by reference TRBV7-9 and TRBJ2-7, is DTGVSQNPRHKITKRGQNVTFRCDPISEHNRLYWYRQTLGQGPEFLTYFQNEAQLEKSRLLSDRFSAERPKGSFSTLEIQRTEQGDSAMYLCASSLTSGTTPLSYEQYFGPGTRLTVT.

CDR3 amino acids: CASTEGDRDNQPQHF. The CDR3 DNA is TGTGCCAGTACCGAAGGGGACAGAGACAATCAGCCCCAGCATTTT. The V and J genes are TRBV19 and TRBJ1-5, with TRBD1 matching over 7 bases. V shed 7 bases, J shed 3 bases, and the junction held 9 bases outside the gene matches. This CDR3 spans 15 amino acids. The germline V gene has CDR1 LNHDA and CDR2 SQIVND (reference sequence). Supplemented by reference TRBV19 and TRBJ1-5, the full variable domain reads DGGITQSPKYLFRKEGQNVTLSCEQNLNHDAMYWYRQDPGQGLRLIYYSQIVNDFQKGDIAEGYSVSREKKESFPLTVTSAQKNPTAFYLCASTEGDRDNQPQHFGDGTRLSIL.

In this sample, this clone turned up a few times. J is TRBJ1-3 and V is TRBV19, with 8 bases aligning to TRBD1. The V and J ends lost 4 bases and 0 bases, in that order; junction bases with no gene match: 5. The germline V gene has CDR1 LNHDA and CDR2 SQIVND (reference sequence). The CDR3 totals 16 residues. The CDR3 bases are TGTGCCAGTAGTACCACTGGACAGGGCTCTGGAAACACCATATATTTT. This gives the protein CASSTTGQGSGNTIYF.

The V and J genes are TRBV29-1 and TRBJ1-3, with 10 bases matching TRBD1. Per germline, CDR1 SQVTM and CDR2 ANQGSEA. The CDR3 is 16 residues long. The junction had 12 bases not matched to a gene; V was cut back by 4 bases and J by 6 bases. The CDR3 coding sequence is TGCAGCGTTGTCTACGCCGGGACAGGGGAAGTAAACACCATATATTTT. As protein: CSVVYAGTGEVNTIYF.